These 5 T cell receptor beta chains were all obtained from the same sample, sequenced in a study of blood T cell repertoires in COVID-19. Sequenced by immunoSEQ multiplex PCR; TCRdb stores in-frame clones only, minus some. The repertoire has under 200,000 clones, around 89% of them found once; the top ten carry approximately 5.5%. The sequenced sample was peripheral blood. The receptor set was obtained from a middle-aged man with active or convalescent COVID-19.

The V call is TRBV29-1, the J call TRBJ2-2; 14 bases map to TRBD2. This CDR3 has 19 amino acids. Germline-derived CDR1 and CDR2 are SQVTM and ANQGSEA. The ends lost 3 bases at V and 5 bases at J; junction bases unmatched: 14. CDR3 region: CSVDTGLAGGGRGTGELFF. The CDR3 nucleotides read TGCAGCGTTGATACCGGACTAGCGGGAGGCGGGAGGGGGACCGGGGAGCTGTTTTTT.

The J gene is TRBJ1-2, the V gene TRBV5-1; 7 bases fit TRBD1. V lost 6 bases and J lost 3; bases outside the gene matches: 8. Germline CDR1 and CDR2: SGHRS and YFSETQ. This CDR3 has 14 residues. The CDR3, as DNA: TGCGCCAGCACTTCACGCGGGACAGACTATGGCTACACCTTC. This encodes CASTSRGTDYGYTF.

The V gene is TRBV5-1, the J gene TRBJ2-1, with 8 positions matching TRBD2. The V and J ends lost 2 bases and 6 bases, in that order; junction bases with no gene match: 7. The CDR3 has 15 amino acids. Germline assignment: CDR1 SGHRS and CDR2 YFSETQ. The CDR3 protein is CASSFAGGLGNEQFF. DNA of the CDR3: TGCGCCAGCAGCTTCGCGGGGGGACTGGGCAATGAGCAGTTCTTC.

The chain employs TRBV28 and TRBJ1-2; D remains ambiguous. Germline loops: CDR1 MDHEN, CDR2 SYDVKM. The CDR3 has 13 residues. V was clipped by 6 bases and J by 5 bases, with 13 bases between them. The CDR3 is CASRTGNGYGYTF. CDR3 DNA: TGTGCCAGCAGAACCGGGAATGGATATGGCTACACCTTC.

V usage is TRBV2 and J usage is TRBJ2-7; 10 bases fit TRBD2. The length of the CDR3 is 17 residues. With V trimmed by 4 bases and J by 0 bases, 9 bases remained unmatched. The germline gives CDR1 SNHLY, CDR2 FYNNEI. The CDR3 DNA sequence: TGTGCCAGCAGTGTTCCTAGCGGGGGCCCGAGCTCCTACGAGCAGTACTTC. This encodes CASSVPSGGPSSYEQYF.